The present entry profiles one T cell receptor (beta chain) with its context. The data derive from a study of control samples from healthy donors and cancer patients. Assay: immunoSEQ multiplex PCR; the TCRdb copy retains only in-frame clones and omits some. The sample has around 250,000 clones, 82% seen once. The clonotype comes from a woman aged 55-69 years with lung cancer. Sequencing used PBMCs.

The CDR3 region is CASGLGQLNEKLFF. The CDR3 coding sequence is TGTGCTAGTGGCCTGGGACAGCTTAATGAAAAACTGTTTTTT. The chain links TRBV12-5 to TRBJ1-4, with 7 bases lining up with TRBD1. Per germline, CDR1 LGHNT and CDR2 FRNRAP. CDR3 size: 14 residues. The J segment lost 4 bases and the V segment lost 6 bases, leaving 5 bases of the junction unmatched.